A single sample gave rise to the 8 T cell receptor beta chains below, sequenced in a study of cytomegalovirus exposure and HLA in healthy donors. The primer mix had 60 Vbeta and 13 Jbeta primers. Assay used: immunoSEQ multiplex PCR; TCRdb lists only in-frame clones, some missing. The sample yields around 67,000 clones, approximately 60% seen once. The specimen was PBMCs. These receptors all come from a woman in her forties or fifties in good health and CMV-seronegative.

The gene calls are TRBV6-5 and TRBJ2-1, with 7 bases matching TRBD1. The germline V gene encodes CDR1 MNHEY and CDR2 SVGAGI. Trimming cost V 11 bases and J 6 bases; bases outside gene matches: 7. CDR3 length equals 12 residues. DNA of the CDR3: TGTGCCGCCCGGGACAGAGGCAATGAGCAGTTCTTC. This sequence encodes CAARDRGNEQFF.

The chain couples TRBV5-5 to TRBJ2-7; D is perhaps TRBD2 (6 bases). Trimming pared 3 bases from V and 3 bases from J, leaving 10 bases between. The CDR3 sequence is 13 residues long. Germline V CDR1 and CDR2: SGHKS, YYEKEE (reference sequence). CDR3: CASSSGLDYEQYF. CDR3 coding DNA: TGTGCCAGCAGCTCGGGACTTGACTACGAGCAGTACTTC.

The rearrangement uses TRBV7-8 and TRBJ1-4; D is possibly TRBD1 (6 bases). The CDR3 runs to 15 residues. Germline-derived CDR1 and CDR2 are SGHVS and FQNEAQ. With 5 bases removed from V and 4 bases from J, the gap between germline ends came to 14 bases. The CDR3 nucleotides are TGTGCCAGCAGCGTCCGGGACACCTATAATGAAAAACTGTTTTTT. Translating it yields CASSVRDTYNEKLFF.

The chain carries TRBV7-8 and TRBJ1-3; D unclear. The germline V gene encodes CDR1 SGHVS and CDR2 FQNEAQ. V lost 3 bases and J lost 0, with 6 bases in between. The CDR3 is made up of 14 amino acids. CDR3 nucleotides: TGTGCCAGCAGCTTCTCAGACTCTGGAAACACCATATATTTT. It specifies CASSFSDSGNTIYF.

This chain's CDR3 is CASSLALQGRAEAFF. The CDR3 region has the DNA TGTGCCAGCAGCTTAGCGCTTCAGGGTCGGGCTGAAGCTTTCTTT. The V gene is TRBV7-9, the J gene TRBJ1-1; D possibly corresponds to TRBD1 (5 bases). Germline CDR1 is SEHNR and CDR2 is FQNEAQ (reference sequence). This CDR3 is built from 15 residues. The ends were cut back, 0 bases at V and 6 bases at J, with 14 bases in the middle.

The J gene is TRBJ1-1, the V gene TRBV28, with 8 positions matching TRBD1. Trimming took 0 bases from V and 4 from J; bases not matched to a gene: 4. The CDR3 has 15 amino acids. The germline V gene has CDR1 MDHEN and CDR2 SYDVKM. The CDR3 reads CASSLWDRVSTEAFF. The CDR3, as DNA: TGTGCCAGCAGTTTATGGGACAGGGTTAGCACTGAAGCTTTCTTT.

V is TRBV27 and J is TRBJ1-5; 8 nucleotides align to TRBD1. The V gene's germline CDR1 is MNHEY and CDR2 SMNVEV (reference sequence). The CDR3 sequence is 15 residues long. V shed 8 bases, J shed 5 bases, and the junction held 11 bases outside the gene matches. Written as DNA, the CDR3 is TGTGCCAGCGGAAAACCGGGACAGGAATATCAGCCCCAGCATTTT. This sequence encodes CASGKPGQEYQPQHF.

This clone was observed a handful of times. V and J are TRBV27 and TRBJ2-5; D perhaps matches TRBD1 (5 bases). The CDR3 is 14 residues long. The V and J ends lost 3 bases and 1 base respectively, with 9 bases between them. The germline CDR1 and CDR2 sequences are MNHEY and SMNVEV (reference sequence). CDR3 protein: CASSLLTAQETQYF. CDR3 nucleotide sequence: TGTGCCAGCAGTTTGTTGACAGCCCAAGAGACCCAGTACTTC.